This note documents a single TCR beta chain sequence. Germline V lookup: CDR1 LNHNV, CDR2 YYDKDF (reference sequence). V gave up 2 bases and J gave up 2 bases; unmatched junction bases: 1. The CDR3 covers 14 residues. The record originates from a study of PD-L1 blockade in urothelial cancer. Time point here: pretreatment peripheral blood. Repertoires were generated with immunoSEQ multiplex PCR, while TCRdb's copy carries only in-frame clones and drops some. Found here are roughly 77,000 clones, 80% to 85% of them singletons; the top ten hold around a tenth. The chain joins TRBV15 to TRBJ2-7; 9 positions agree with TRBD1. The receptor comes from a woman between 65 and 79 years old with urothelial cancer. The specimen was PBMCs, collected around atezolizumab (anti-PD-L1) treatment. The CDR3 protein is CATSRRQGAYEQYF. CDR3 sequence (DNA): TGTGCCACCAGCAGAAGACAGGGGGCCTACGAGCAGTACTTC. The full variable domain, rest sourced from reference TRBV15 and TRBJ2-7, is DAMVIQNPRYQVTQFGKPVTLSCSQTLNHNVMYWYQQKSSQAPKLLFHYYDKDFNNEADTPDNFQSRRPNTSFCFLDIRSPGLGDTAMYLCATSRRQGAYEQYFGPGTRLTVT.